The 16 T cell receptor beta chains reported below all come from one sample, sequenced in a study of T cells after yellow fever vaccination. TCRdb passed the 5' RACE reads through MiXCR, listing each CDR3 protein once. The data show about 73,000 distinct CDR3 sequences, just under 8% seen once. The sample here was CD8+ T cells sorted from PBMCs, taken on the day of the yellow fever booster vaccination. The receptor source for this set is a man aged 25-40 years who received the YFV17D yellow fever vaccine.

In its sample, this clonotype was seen a few times. The chain carries TRBV10-3 and TRBJ2-2; 7 nucleotides align to TRBD1. The CDR3 runs to 14 residues. J was trimmed by 7 bases and V by 9 bases; bases with no gene match: 11. Germline V CDR1 and CDR2: ENHRY, SYGVKD. CDR3 sequence reads: CAMNDRAYVGELFF. CDR3 sequence (DNA): TGTGCCATGAATGACAGGGCGTATGTCGGGGAGCTGTTTTTT.

The chain is built from TRBV20-1 and TRBJ2-7, with 7 bases fitting TRBD2. J was trimmed by 4 bases and V by 1 base; bases with no gene match: 7. The CDR3 runs to 14 residues. Germline V lookup: CDR1 DFQATT, CDR2 SNEGSKA (reference sequence). DNA of the CDR3: TGCAGTGCTAGAGGAGGAGAGGGAGGGTACGAGCAGTACTTC. The encoded protein is CSARGGEGGYEQYF.

This clonotype came up many times. V and J are TRBV18 and TRBJ2-1; TRBD1 or TRBD2 may be the D gene (5 bases each). There are 14 residues in the CDR3. Germline values: CDR1 KGHSH, CDR2 LQKENI. Between the trimmed V and J ends, which lost 6 bases and 6 bases, there was a span of 15 bases. The chain's CDR3 is CASSGDAWVNEQFF. DNA for the CDR3: TGTGCCAGCTCCGGGGACGCCTGGGTCAATGAGCAGTTCTTC.

The V call is TRBV12-3 or TRBV12-4, the J call TRBJ2-2; the D is unclear. Trimming removed 6 bases at V and 6 bases at J, with 20 bases between. The CDR3 totals 16 residues. The CDR3 region has the DNA TGTGCCAGCAGCACCCTTTTCGCTCCTGGGGCCGGGGAGCTGTTTTTT. It yields the protein CASSTLFAPGAGELFF.

This clonotype came up a few times. The chain has TRBV12-3 or TRBV12-4 and TRBJ2-7; D is perhaps TRBD2 (6 bases). The V end lost 2 bases, the J end lost 1 base, and 15 bases lay between the germline ends. The CDR3 length is 16 residues. CDR3: CASSLSPGLTSYEQYF. CDR3 coding DNA: TGTGCCAGCAGTTTATCTCCGGGACTTACATCCTACGAGCAGTACTTC.

The chain links TRBV11-1 to TRBJ2-7; 7 bases are a match to TRBD1. With 4 bases clipped from V and 2 bases from J, the junction kept 23 bases outside the gene matches. CDR3 length equals 20 residues. Germline lookup yields CDR1 SGHAT and CDR2 FQDESV (reference sequence). CDR3 region: CASSSTRTGISTHRTYEQYF. The CDR3 coding sequence is TGTGCCAGCAGCTCAACCCGGACAGGAATAAGTACCCATAGAACCTACGAGCAGTACTTC.

The chain carries TRBV27 and TRBJ2-7; D is tentatively TRBD1 or TRBD2 (5 bases each). The V end lost 8 bases, the J end lost 1 base, and 18 bases lay between the germline ends. CDR1 and CDR2 from the germline V gene are MNHEY and SMNVEV (reference sequence). The CDR3 contains 15 residues. The DNA of the CDR3 is TGTGCCAGCTGGGGGTTTAGTGAAGGGTCCTACGAGCAGTACTTC. Translating gives CASWGFSEGSYEQYF.

The chain uses TRBV20-1 and TRBJ2-1, with D hard to call. V lost 3 bases and J 6 bases, leaving 15 bases between the germline ends. Looked up from germline, CDR1 is DFQATT and CDR2 is SNEGSKA (reference sequence). This CDR3 comprises 14 residues. The CDR3 region is CSASSCELRNEQFF. In DNA, the CDR3 is TGCAGTGCTAGTTCGTGTGAACTACGCAATGAGCAGTTCTTC.

This clonotype was seen more than once but under ten times. The CDR3 bases are TGTGCCAGCTCACCACCTCCAGGAGCCTACGAGCAGTACTTC. This codes for CASSPPPGAYEQYF. The chain combines TRBV18 with TRBJ2-7; D not resolved. The V end was cut by 0 bases, the J end by 2 bases, with 8 bases between. This CDR3 has 14 amino acids. Germline CDR1 is KGHSH and CDR2 is LQKENI.

This clonotype was seen more than once but under ten times. The genes are TRBV28 and TRBJ2-1, with 9 bases fitting TRBD1. CDR3 length: 13 residues. Germline CDR1 is MDHEN and CDR2 is SYDVKM. CDR3 sequence: CPWGTGQDNEQFF. DNA of the CDR3: TGTCCGTGGGGGACAGGGCAAGACAATGAGCAGTTCTTC.

This chain connects TRBV19 to TRBJ2-2, with a tentative D call TRBD2 (6 bases). V lost 4 bases to trimming and J lost 7 bases, with 13 bases between them. The CDR3 has 14 amino acids. Looked up from germline, CDR1 is LNHDA and CDR2 is SQIVND (reference sequence). The CDR3 nucleotides read TGTGCCAGTAGTAAAACTCGGGAGTACGGGGAGCTGTTTTTT. It specifies CASSKTREYGELFF.

The chain has TRBV27 and TRBJ2-1; 7 positions agree with TRBD2. CDR1 and CDR2 from the germline V gene are MNHEY and SMNVEV (reference sequence). This CDR3 contains 14 residues. Trimming took 3 bases from V and 5 from J; bases not matched to a gene: 4. CDR3 in amino acids: CASSFSSGNNEQFF. In DNA form, the CDR3 reads TGTGCCAGCAGTTTCTCTAGCGGAAACAATGAGCAGTTCTTC.

The chain has TRBV4-1 and TRBJ2-1, with D maybe TRBD2 (6 bases). Per the germline V gene, CDR1 is MGHRA and CDR2 is YSYEKL. The CDR3 covers 15 residues. Trimming pared 4 bases from V and 8 bases from J, leaving 18 bases between. CDR3 protein: CASSPQTRMLHEQFF. Written as DNA, the CDR3 is TGCGCCAGCAGCCCTCAGACTAGGATGTTACATGAGCAGTTCTTC.

V gene TRBV20-1 combines with J gene TRBJ2-7; no clear D. This CDR3 has 13 residues. V lost 0 bases, J lost 0 bases, and 6 bases lay in between. Per the germline V gene, CDR1 is DFQATT and CDR2 is SNEGSKA (reference sequence). CDR3 region: CSARETSSYEQYF. The CDR3 nucleotides are TGCAGTGCTAGAGAGACGAGCTCCTACGAGCAGTACTTC.

This clonotype was seen a few times. This chain joins TRBV20-1 and TRBJ2-7; D is unresolved. The CDR3 contains 11 residues. V was shortened by 2 bases and J by 5 bases, with 7 bases between the two germline ends. Per germline, CDR1 DFQATT and CDR2 SNEGSKA (reference sequence). The CDR3 here is CSARPPDEQYF. DNA of the CDR3: TGCAGTGCTAGACCCCCTGACGAGCAGTACTTC.

The sample holds many counts of this clonotype. This rearrangement joins TRBV6-4 to TRBJ2-7; D ambiguous. Between the trimmed V and J ends, which lost 3 bases and 0 bases, there was a span of 9 bases. CDR1 and CDR2 (germline): MRHNA, SNTAGT. The CDR3 totals 14 residues. CDR3: CASSEDCRSYEQYF. CDR3 bases: TGTGCCAGCAGTGAAGACTGCCGCTCCTACGAGCAGTACTTC.